Listed below are T cell receptor beta chains from one sample, sequenced in a study of OX40 agonist ivuxolimab in advanced cancers. The table came from immunoSEQ multiplex PCR; TCRdb's copy has only in-frame clones and leaves some out. The sample records 50,000 to 70,000 clones, around 90% being singletons. The sample here was CD4+ or CD8+ T cells sorted from blood, taken in a trial of the OX40 agonist ivuxolimab. Receptors were obtained from an adult with an advanced solid tumor such as melanoma, head and neck, liver or kidney cancer. Both conserved end residues are part of each CDR3. The D gene is left open where the match is weak. Some rows mark clone size as missing; the rest say once, few, many or name a class of expanded clone.

.,TRBJ1-2,TRBD1,TRBV30,CAWSPTGVHTF,TGTGCCTGGAGTCCTACAGGGGTGCACACCTTC
.,TRBJ2-2,TRBD2,TRBV7-6,CASSPGLADGELFF,TGTGCCAGCAGCCCAGGACTAGCCGACGGGGAGCTGTTTTTT
once,TRBJ1-2,.,TRBV15,CATSGPGLNYGYTF,TGTGCCACCAGCGGGCCGGGACTTAACTATGGCTACACCTTC
.,TRBJ2-7,.,TRBV7-9,CASSFPLGPYSYEQYF,TGTGCCAGCAGCTTCCCCCTAGGGCCATACTCCTACGAGCAGTACTTC
.,TRBJ2-7,TRBD1,TRBV7-8,CASSLAGTAYEQYF,TGTGCCAGCAGCTTAGCCGGGACAGCCTACGAGCAGTACTTC
few,TRBJ2-1,TRBD2,TRBV7-2,CASSLVSGLSYNEQFF,TGTGCCAGCAGCTTAGTTAGCGGGCTCTCCTACAATGAGCAGTTCTTC
.,TRBJ1-2,.,TRBV29-1,CSVVSNYGYTF,TGCAGCGTGGTATCTAACTATGGCTACACCTTC
.,TRBJ2-3,TRBD1,TRBV7-3,CASSLQGQGTADTQYF,TGTGCCAGCAGCTTACAGGGACAGGGAACGGCAGATACGCAGTATTTT
.,TRBJ1-2,.,TRBV7-8,CASSLDYPRRDGYTF,TGTGCCAGCAGCTTAGATTACCCTAGAAGGGATGGCTACACCTTC
.,TRBJ2-3,.,TRBV11-2,CASSLRGTDTQYF,TGTGCCAGCAGCTTAAGGGGGACGGATACGCAGTATTTT
.,TRBJ2-4,.,TRBV7-9,CASSPYDKAKNIQYF,TGTGCCAGCAGCCCATACGACAAAGCCAAAAACATTCAGTACTTC
.,TRBJ2-7,TRBD1,TRBV7-8,CASSSTGTDFYEQYF,TGTGCCAGCAGCTCAACCGGGACAGACTTTTACGAGCAGTACTTC
.,TRBJ2-2,.,TRBV27,CASSLSPYRNTGELFF,TGTGCCAGCAGTTTATCGCCCTATCGGAACACCGGGGAGCTGTTTTTT
.,TRBJ2-1,.,TRBV28,CASTQGIYNEQFF,TGTGCCAGCACTCAGGGAATCTACAATGAGCAGTTCTTC
.,TRBJ2-5,TRBD1,TRBV7-9,CASSPETGVGETQYF,TGTGCCAGCAGCCCCGAGACAGGGGTGGGGGAGACCCAGTACTTC
.,TRBJ2-1,TRBD2,TRBV29-1,CSVEVSSGVSYNEQFF,TGCAGCGTTGAAGTATCCAGCGGGGTTTCCTACAATGAGCAGTTCTTC
.,TRBJ2-1,TRBD1,TRBV29-1,CSVEGWDRNNEQFF,TGCAGCGTTGAAGGCTGGGACAGAAATAATGAGCAGTTCTTC
.,TRBJ1-3,.,TRBV4-1,CASSQEADSGSTIYF,TGCGCCAGCAGCCAAGAAGCAGACTCTGGAAGCACCATATATTTT
.,TRBJ2-3,.,TRBV21-1,CARRTGGSTDTQYF,TGTGCCAGGAGGACAGGGGGGAGCACAGATACGCAGTATTTT
.,TRBJ2-2,.,TRBV6-6,CATSWRSGELFF,TGTGCCACCTCCTGGCGCTCCGGGGAGCTGTTTTTT
.,TRBJ1-1,TRBD1,TRBV5-1,CASSRDREDTEAFF,TGCGCCAGCAGCCGGGACAGGGAAGACACTGAAGCTTTCTTT
.,TRBJ2-2,.,TRBV27,CASSLGDPNTGELFF,TGTGCCAGCAGTTTAGGCGACCCGAACACCGGGGAGCTGTTTTTT
.,TRBJ2-3,.,TRBV20-1,CSGRLTYTQYF,TGCAGTGGCAGACTTACCTATACGCAGTATTTT
.,TRBJ1-2,.,TRBV7-9,CASSLGSALYGYTF,TGTGCCAGCAGCTTAGGTTCGGCACTCTATGGCTACACCTTC
.,TRBJ1-1,.,TRBV7-6,CASSSGNMNTEAFF,TGTGCCAGCAGCTCAGGTAACATGAACACTGAAGCTTTCTTT
.,TRBJ1-2,.,TRBV28,CASSSTTAYYGYTF,TGTGCCAGCAGTTCCACGACAGCGTACTATGGCTACACCTTC
once,TRBJ2-7,.,TRBV7-6,CASSFAQGGYEQYF,TGTGCCAGCAGCTTTGCTCAGGGTGGCTACGAGCAGTACTTC